This T cell receptor (beta chain) stems from a study of T cell responses to AZD1222 COVID-19 vaccine. Findings of the study overall: Elevations in Spike-specific TCR breadth and depth followed administration of two AZD1222 doses. Baseline seropositivity characterized only a handful of AZD1222 recipients. The donor cohort was predominantly white British with a female majority, and clonal diversity may have been underestimated.

To note about this clone: The antigen remains unidentified.

The assay was immunoSEQ multiplex PCR, and TCRdb's table has in-frame clones only and misses some. Among about 68,000 clones listed, around nine tenths were seen once. Trimming shortened V by 10 bases and J by 5 bases, and 11 bases separated the two germline ends. The germline V gene has CDR1 LNHDA and CDR2 SQIVND (reference sequence). The CDR3 covers 11 residues. The gene calls are TRBV19 and TRBJ1-1; D remains ambiguous. The receptor's source is an adult in good health. The material sequenced was peripheral blood, taken on day 0 of AZD1222 vaccination. Written as DNA, the CDR3 is TGTGCCACGGGGTCGGGAACTGAAGCTTTCTTT. Translation: CATGSGTEAFF.